The present entry profiles one T cell receptor beta chain with its context. Its antigen is currently unknown. Libraries were prepared by immunoSEQ multiplex PCR; TCRdb keeps only in-frame clonotypes and omits some of them. The table includes fewer than 200,000 clones, about four fifths detected once. These data originate in a study of cytomegalovirus exposure and HLA in healthy donors. Study summary: The 130 or so validation repertoires, a later analysis reported, used the same platform as the 550 to 700 repertoires from the first cohort.

The study, taken as a whole, reports: There were a few CMV-associated chains whose specificity for CMV antigens was confirmed in vitro. The study labeled 170 or so TCR beta chains cytomegalovirus-associated.

Germline CDR1 SGHRS, CDR2 YFSETQ. V gave up 4 bases and J gave up 2 bases, with 15 bases separating them. The CDR3 is 15 amino acids. Sequencing input: PBMCs. The chain uses TRBV5-1 and TRBJ1-2, with D possibly matching TRBD1 (5 bases). The TCR originated in a woman aged 18-29 years in good health and CMV-seropositive. The CDR3 loop reads CASSRWTRANYGYTF. In nucleotides, the CDR3 is TGCGCCAGCAGCCGGTGGACCAGGGCCAACTATGGCTACACCTTC.